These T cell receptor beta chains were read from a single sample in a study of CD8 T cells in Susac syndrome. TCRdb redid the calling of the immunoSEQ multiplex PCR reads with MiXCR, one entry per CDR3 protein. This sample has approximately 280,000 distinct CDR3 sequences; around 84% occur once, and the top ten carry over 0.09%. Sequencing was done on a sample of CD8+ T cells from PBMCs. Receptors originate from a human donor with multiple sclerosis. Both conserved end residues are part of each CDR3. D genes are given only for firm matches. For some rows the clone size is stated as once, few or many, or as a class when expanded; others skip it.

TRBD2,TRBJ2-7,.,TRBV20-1,CSARRLAGAYEQYF,TGCAGTGCTAGACGACTAGCGGGGGCCTACGAGCAGTACTTC
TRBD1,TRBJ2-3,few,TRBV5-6,CARPQGQGTDTQYF,TGTGCCAGACCGCAGGGACAGGGCACAGATACGCAGTATTTT
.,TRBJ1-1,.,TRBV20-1,CSARDSGGNTEAFF,TGCAGTGCTAGAGATTCGGGGGGGAACACTGAAGCTTTCTTT
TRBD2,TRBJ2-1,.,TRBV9,CASSVSGSVDEQFF,TGTGCCAGCAGCGTGAGCGGGAGCGTAGATGAGCAGTTCTTC
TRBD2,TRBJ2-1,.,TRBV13,CASSHTSGRSSYNEQFF,TGTGCCAGCAGCCATACTAGCGGACGGAGCTCCTACAATGAGCAGTTCTTC
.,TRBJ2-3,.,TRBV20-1,CSANNGTAGQDTQYF,TGCAGTGCTAACAACGGGACGGCCGGGCAAGATACGCAGTATTTT
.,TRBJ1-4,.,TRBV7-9,CASSASRGLTEKLFF,TGTGCCAGCAGCGCCTCGCGCGGTTTAACAGAAAAACTGTTTTTT
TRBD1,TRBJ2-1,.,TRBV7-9,CASSLAGTGTNEQFF,TGTGCCAGCAGCTTAGCCGGGACAGGGACGAATGAGCAGTTCTTC
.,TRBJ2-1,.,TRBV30,CAWRIPSGYNEQFF,TGTGCCTGGAGAATCCCCAGCGGTTACAATGAGCAGTTCTTC
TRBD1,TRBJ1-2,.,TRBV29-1,CSVAGDSYGYTF,TGCAGCGTTGCGGGGGACAGCTATGGCTACACCTTC
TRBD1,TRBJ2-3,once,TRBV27,CASSLLHRGPEDTQYF,TGTGCCAGCAGTTTGCTCCACAGGGGGCCGGAAGATACGCAGTATTTT
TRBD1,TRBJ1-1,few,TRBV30,CAWSFTGGTEAFF,TGTGCCTGGAGTTTTACAGGGGGCACTGAAGCTTTCTTT
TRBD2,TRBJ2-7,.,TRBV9,CASSAWTSIGDEQYF,TGTGCCAGCAGCGCCTGGACTAGCATAGGGGACGAGCAGTACTTC
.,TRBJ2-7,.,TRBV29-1,CSVVTESGYEQYF,TGCAGCGTTGTAACAGAATCGGGTTACGAGCAGTACTTC
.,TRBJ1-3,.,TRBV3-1,CASSPETGSGNTIYF,TGTGCCAGCAGCCCAGAGACAGGCTCTGGAAACACCATATATTTT
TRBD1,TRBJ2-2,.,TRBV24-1,CATSDPPLGTDTGELFF,TGTGCCACCAGTGACCCCCCTCTCGGGACAGACACCGGGGAGCTGTTTTTT
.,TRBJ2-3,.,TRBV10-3,CAIRGQGGMSDTQYF,TGTGCCATCAGGGGGCAGGGGGGAATGTCGGATACGCAGTATTTT
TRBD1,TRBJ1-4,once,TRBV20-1,CSARDSDRAWEKLFF,TGCAGTGCTAGAGATTCCGACAGGGCATGGGAAAAACTGTTTTTT
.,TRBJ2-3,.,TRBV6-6,CASSYVVADYTDTQYF,TGTGCCAGCAGTTACGTGGTAGCGGATTACACAGATACGCAGTATTTT
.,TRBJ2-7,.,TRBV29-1,CSVEETNQGEQYF,TGCAGCGTTGAGGAGACTAACCAAGGAGAGCAGTACTTC
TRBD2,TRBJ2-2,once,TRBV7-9,CATEREGLTGELFF,TGTGCCACGGAGCGGGAGGGCCTCACCGGGGAGCTGTTTTTT
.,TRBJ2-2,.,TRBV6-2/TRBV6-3,CASSSPVTGELFF,TGTGCCAGCAGTTCACCTGTCACCGGGGAGCTGTTTTTT
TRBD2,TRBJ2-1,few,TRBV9,CASSVAAGGFYNEQFF,TGTGCCAGCAGCGTAGCAGCGGGAGGTTTTTACAATGAGCAGTTCTTC
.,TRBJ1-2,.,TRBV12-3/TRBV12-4,CASSLWYRVLRWGFYGYTF,TGTGCCAGCAGTTTATGGTACAGGGTACTCCGATGGGGTTTCTATGGCTACACCTTC
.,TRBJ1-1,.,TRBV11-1,CASSLARSADTEAFF,TGTGCCAGCAGCTTGGCGCGGAGCGCGGACACTGAAGCTTTCTTT
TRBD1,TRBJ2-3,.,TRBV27,CASSLRQGSYGDTQYF,TGTGCCAGCAGTTTAAGACAGGGGTCATACGGGGATACGCAGTATTTT
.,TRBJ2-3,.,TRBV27,CASRAAGTDTQYF,TGTGCCAGCAGGGCAGCGGGCACAGATACGCAGTATTTT
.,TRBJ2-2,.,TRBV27,CASSRGAGTGELFF,TGTGCCAGCAGTCGGGGGGCTGGAACCGGGGAGCTGTTTTTT
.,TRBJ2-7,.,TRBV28,CASTTNPGRLVYEQYF,TGTGCCAGCACCACAAATCCGGGAAGACTTGTCTACGAGCAGTACTTC
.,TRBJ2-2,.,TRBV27,CASSPRSNTGELFF,TGTGCCAGCAGTCCCCGGTCCAACACCGGGGAGCTGTTTTTT
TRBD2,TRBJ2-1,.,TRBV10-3,CAITPSGPEVEQFF,TGTGCCATCACCCCTAGCGGGCCCGAGGTTGAGCAGTTCTTC
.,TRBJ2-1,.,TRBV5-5,CASSLISTVTYNEQFF,TGTGCCAGCAGCTTAATCTCTACCGTAACCTACAATGAGCAGTTCTTC
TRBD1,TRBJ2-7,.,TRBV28,CASSSEDRIFSYEQYF,TGTGCCAGCAGTTCCGAGGACAGGATCTTTTCCTACGAGCAGTACTTC
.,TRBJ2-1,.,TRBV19,CASSISGGPHNEQFF,TGTGCCAGTAGTATCTCGGGGGGCCCTCACAATGAGCAGTTCTTC
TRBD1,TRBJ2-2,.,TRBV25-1,CASSTGTGNAELFF,TGTGCCAGCAGCACGGGGACAGGAAACGCGGAGCTGTTTTTT
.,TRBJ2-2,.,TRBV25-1,CASSVGGGDTGELFF,TGTGCCAGCAGTGTTGGCGGCGGGGACACCGGGGAGCTGTTTTTT
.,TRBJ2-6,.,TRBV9,CASSVAAASGANVLTF,TGTGCCAGCAGCGTAGCAGCAGCCTCTGGGGCCAACGTCCTGACTTTC
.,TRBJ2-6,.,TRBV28,CASRPPGANVLTF,TGTGCCAGCAGACCCCCCGGGGCCAACGTCCTGACTTTC
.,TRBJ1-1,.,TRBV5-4,CASSLGSAKGLRPNTEAFF,TGTGCCAGCAGCTTGGGTTCGGCGAAGGGACTCCGCCCGAACACTGAAGCTTTCTTT
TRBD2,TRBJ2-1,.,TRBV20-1,CSALLAGSYNEQFF,TGCAGTGCGTTGCTAGCGGGAAGCTACAATGAGCAGTTCTTC
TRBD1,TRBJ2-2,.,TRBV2,CASWTGSTGELFF,TGTGCCAGCTGGACAGGGAGCACCGGGGAGCTGTTTTTT
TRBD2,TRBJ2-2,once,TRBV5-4,CASTSGLAGELFF,TGTGCCAGCACCTCAGGACTAGCCGGGGAGCTGTTTTTT
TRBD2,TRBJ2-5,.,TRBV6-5,CASSYSKLAISQETQYF,TGTGCCAGCAGTTACTCGAAACTAGCGATCAGCCAGGAGACCCAGTACTTC